This TCR beta chain originates from a study of blood T cells in healthy people across ages. Overall study results and limits: Long-lived donors had more naive CD4+ cells and higher diversity than aged donors.

Regarding this clonotype: Its antigen is as yet unknown.

Through a sample-barcoded 5' primer and a J-beta primer mix, a second PCR was run for about 7 to 12 cycles. MiXCR was run by TCRdb on the 5' RACE reads, yielding one entry per CDR3 protein. In the table there are about 580,000 distinct CDR3 sequences, around 48% of which are singletons. Healthy Caucasian individuals from Russia aged about 6 to 90 were enrolled as donors. The CDR3 contains 12 residues. Trimming took off 4 bases at V and 4 bases at J, with 8 bases between the two ends. Germline CDR1 SGHTA, CDR2 FQGNSA. Sequenced: blood. The chain combines TRBV7-2 with TRBJ2-7; D call uncertain. The receptor was derived from an elderly man in good health. This chain's CDR3 is CASSSLRYEQYF. The CDR3 nucleotides are TGTGCCAGCAGCTCCCTCCGTTACGAGCAGTACTTC.